The clone carrying this T cell receptor beta chain appeared many times. Its cognate antigen is unknown. The source of the sample is a study of identical twins. Overall study results and limits: Researchers reported excess low generation probability among twin-shared out-of-frame alpha sequences.

Germline CDR1 is LGHDT and CDR2 is YNNKEL (reference sequence). V lost 6 bases, J lost 2 bases, and 5 bases stayed unmatched. This CDR3 spans 15 amino acids. Each donor was a healthy Caucasian. Using its own MiXCR run on the 5' RACE reads, TCRdb lists one record per CDR3 protein. The sample carries roughly 240,000 distinct CDR3 sequences, about 7% recorded once. Separately, the same data were catalogued under a study of yellow fever vaccine responses in identical twins.

J is TRBJ2-3 and V is TRBV3-1; 10 nucleotides agree with TRBD2. Sequenced sample: memory (CD45RO+) T cells sorted from blood. The TCR originated in a woman aged 18-29 years in good health. The CDR3 DNA is TGTGCCAGCAGACGACTAGCGGGTTCCACAGATACGCAGTATTTT. This gives the protein CASRRLAGSTDTQYF.